Listed below are T cell receptor beta chains from one sample, sequenced in a study of human T cells and chemical hapten exposure. TCRdb processed the RACE reads anew with MiXCR; each CDR3 protein has one entry. The repertoire holds 180,000 or so distinct CDR3 sequences, with around 22% as singletons. Sample: whole blood, taken in connection with sensitization to the hapten diphenylcyclopropenone (DPC). Source of these receptors: a woman aged 50 to 60 with alopecia areata. Some clones in this sample may be carry-over from other donors' samples. Each CDR3 is given with its conserved first and last residue. The D gene is left open where the match is weak. A clone size is listed for some rows: how often the clone was seen (once, few, many), or a class if it is expanded.

abundance | j_gene | v_gene | d_gene | CDR3nt | CDR3aa
few | TRBJ2-2 | TRBV4-2 | TRBD2 | TGTGCCAGCAGCCCTGCCGGGACTAGCGGGAATTCCGGGGAGCTGTTTTTT | CASSPAGTSGNSGELFF
few | TRBJ2-1 | TRBV20-1 | NA | TGCAGTGCTGCTCTCTCCTACAATGAGCAGTTCTTC | CSAALSYNEQFF
NA | TRBJ2-5 | TRBV5-6 | TRBD1 | TGTGCCAGCAGCTTAGTGGACAGGGGGCGTGAGACCCAGTACTTC | CASSLVDRGRETQYF
NA | TRBJ1-2 | TRBV5-1 | TRBD1 | TGCGCCAGCAGCTTGGGGACAGGGAGCTATGGCTACACCTTC | CASSLGTGSYGYTF
NA | TRBJ2-3 | TRBV7-8 | NA | TGTGCCAGCAGCTTAGTAGTGCCCCTGGGGGATACGCAGTATTTT | CASSLVVPLGDTQYF
NA | TRBJ2-3 | TRBV7-9 | NA | TGTGCCAGCAGCCCCTCAGGCGGCACAGATACGCAGTATTTT | CASSPSGGTDTQYF
NA | TRBJ2-7 | TRBV18 | TRBD1 | TGTGCCAGCTCACCACCGGGACAGGACGACTACGAGCAGTACTTC | CASSPPGQDDYEQYF
few | TRBJ2-1 | TRBV6-5 | TRBD2 | TGTGCCAGCAGTTATTCCCGGGGACTAGCGGTCTACAATGAGCAGTTCTTC | CASSYSRGLAVYNEQFF
once | TRBJ2-1 | TRBV29-1 | NA | TGCAGCGTTGTCTGGGGGGACCACAATGAGCAGTTCTTC | CSVVWGDHNEQFF
NA | TRBJ2-2 | TRBV7-2 | TRBD2 | TGTGCCAGCAGTTCGCGGACTAGCGCTAACACCGGGGAGCTGTTTTTT | CASSSRTSANTGELFF
few | TRBJ1-1 | TRBV3-1 | NA | TGTGCCAGCCGGGGGGCAGGGACTGAAGCTTTCTTT | CASRGAGTEAFF
few | TRBJ2-7 | TRBV5-6 | NA | TGTGCCAGCAGATCAATTGTGTCCTACGAGCAGTACTTC | CASRSIVSYEQYF
NA | TRBJ2-1 | TRBV7-2 | NA | TGTGCCAGCAGCTTTTTAGGTCGCAATGAGCAGTTCTTC | CASSFLGRNEQFF
many | TRBJ2-1 | TRBV25-1 | NA | TGTGCCAGCAGGGGAAATGAGCAGTTCTTC | CASRGNEQFF
NA | TRBJ2-4 | TRBV7-9 | TRBD1 | TGTGCCAGCAGCGACGACAGGGGGCTGGCCAAAAACATTCAGTACTTC | CASSDDRGLAKNIQYF
NA | TRBJ2-1 | TRBV24-1 | TRBD2 | TGTGCCACCAGTGATTTATCCGCTAGCGGGAGAGAGCTCTACAATGAGCAGTTCTTC | CATSDLSASGRELYNEQFF
NA | TRBJ2-1 | TRBV6-5 | NA | TGTGCCAGCAGTAGGGGGACGGATGGATGGGAGCAGTTCTTC | CASSRGTDGWEQFF
NA | TRBJ2-7 | TRBV21-1 | NA | TGTGCCAGCAGCAATCCTCGGAAAGGCTACGAGCAGTACTTC | CASSNPRKGYEQYF
few | TRBJ2-3 | TRBV7-2 | NA | TGTGCCAGCAGCTCCGTGGGCAGGCGACACGGGGAGATCACAGATACGCAGTATTTT | CASSSVGRRHGEITDTQYF
NA | TRBJ1-3 | TRBV7-2 | NA | TGTGCCAGCAGCTCCTACGACCGGGGGAGTGGAAACACCATATATTTT | CASSSYDRGSGNTIYF
NA | TRBJ2-7 | TRBV3-1 | TRBD2 | TGTGCCAGCAGCCAAGAACTAGCGGGAGGCTACGAGCAGTACTTC | CASSQELAGGYEQYF
few | TRBJ2-2 | TRBV29-1 | TRBD2 | TGCAGCGTTTCCAAAGGCCAAGCGGGAGGGCCCTCCGGGGAGCTGTTTTTT | CSVSKGQAGGPSGELFF
NA | TRBJ1-5 | TRBV6-1 | NA | TGTGCCAGCAATATCGGCTACAATCAGCCCCAGCATTTT | CASNIGYNQPQHF